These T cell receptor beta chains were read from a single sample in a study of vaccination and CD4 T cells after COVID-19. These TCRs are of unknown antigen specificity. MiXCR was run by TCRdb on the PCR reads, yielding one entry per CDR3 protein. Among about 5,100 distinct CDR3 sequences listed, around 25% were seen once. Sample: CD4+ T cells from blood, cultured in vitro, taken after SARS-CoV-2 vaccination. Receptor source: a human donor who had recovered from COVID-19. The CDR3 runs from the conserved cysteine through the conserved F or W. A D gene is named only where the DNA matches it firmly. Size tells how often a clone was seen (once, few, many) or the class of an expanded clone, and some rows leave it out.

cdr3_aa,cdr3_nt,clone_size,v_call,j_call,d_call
CANSPPGGIINQPQHF,TGTGCCAACAGTCCCCCTGGGGGGATAATCAATCAGCCCCAGCATTTT,NA,TRBV28,TRBJ1-5,NA
CASMTRLQPRLEQYF,TGTGCCAGCATGACCAGACTCCAACCAAGACTTGAGCAGTACTTC,NA,TRBV6-2/TRBV6-3,TRBJ2-7,NA
CASSSGLADTDTQYF,TGTGCCAGCAGCTCCGGACTAGCGGACACAGATACGCAGTATTTT,few,TRBV7-2,TRBJ2-3,TRBD2
CASSFAGYTEAFF,TGTGCCAGCAGCTTCGCAGGGTACACTGAAGCTTTCTTT,NA,TRBV7-3,TRBJ1-1,NA
CSASRGLYQETQYF,TGCAGTGCTAGTCGGGGTTTGTACCAAGAGACCCAGTACTTC,medium-sized,TRBV20-1,TRBJ2-5,NA
CASSKKRTGPGANVLTF,TGTGCCAGCAGTAAGAAACGGACAGGGCCTGGGGCCAACGTCCTGACTTTC,large,TRBV6-1,TRBJ2-6,TRBD1
CASSLFGLLNTQYF,TGTGCCAGCAGTTTATTTGGGCTTTTGAATACGCAGTATTTT,NA,TRBV28,TRBJ2-3,NA
CASRPRGQQINYGYTF,TGTGCCAGCAGGCCCCGCGGACAGCAGATTAACTATGGCTACACCTTC,NA,TRBV28,TRBJ1-2,NA
CASSYFSGSGRIYEQYF,TGTGCCAGCAGTTACTTCTCCGGGAGCGGGCGTATCTACGAGCAGTACTTC,few,TRBV6-5,TRBJ2-7,NA
CASSIGHVNYGYTF,TGTGCCAGTAGTATTGGACACGTCAACTATGGCTACACCTTC,few,TRBV19,TRBJ1-2,NA
CASSFPGRSFNEQYF,TGTGCCAGCAGTTTCCCCGGAAGGTCATTCAACGAGCAGTACTTC,few,TRBV27,TRBJ2-7,NA
CASSYISTGGRGYTF,TGTGCCAGCAGTTACATATCAACAGGGGGCAGAGGCTACACCTTC,few,TRBV28,TRBJ1-2,TRBD1
CASSRGGMTEAFF,TGTGCCAGCAGTAGAGGGGGAATGACTGAAGCTTTCTTT,few,TRBV6-1,TRBJ1-1,NA
CASSLGDRRSYEQYF,TGTGCCAGCAGCTTGGGTGACAGGCGATCCTACGAGCAGTACTTC,few,TRBV7-9,TRBJ2-7,NA
CASSLSQGRFYNEQFF,TGTGCCAGCAGCTTATCACAGGGGCGTTTCTACAATGAGCAGTTCTTC,few,TRBV7-3,TRBJ2-1,TRBD1
CASSQDRTRGGRAYEQYF,TGCGCCAGCAGCCAAGATCGAACCCGCGGAGGAAGGGCCTACGAGCAGTACTTC,few,TRBV4-3,TRBJ2-7,NA
CASSLWHGGNTEAFF,TGTGCCAGCAGTTTATGGCACGGGGGGAACACTGAAGCTTTCTTT,NA,TRBV28,TRBJ1-1,NA
CSGNGASGSGVADTQYF,TGCAGTGGAAATGGGGCTAGCGGTAGTGGGGTGGCAGATACGCAGTATTTT,NA,TRBV20-1,TRBJ2-3,TRBD2
CASSEDRGTYNEQFF,TGCGCCAGCAGTGAGGACAGGGGAACCTACAATGAGCAGTTCTTC,NA,TRBV10-2,TRBJ2-1,TRBD1
CASSLRENYGYTF,TGTGCCAGCAGCTTACGTGAGAACTATGGCTACACCTTC,few,TRBV11-3,TRBJ1-2,NA
CSARDRDRTIFGTQYF,TGCAGTGCTAGAGATCGGGATAGGACTATTTTTGGGACCCAGTACTTC,medium-sized,TRBV20-1,TRBJ2-5,NA
CSARRQGGGYTF,TGCAGTGCTCGAAGACAGGGAGGAGGCTACACCTTC,medium-sized,TRBV20-1,TRBJ1-2,TRBD1
CASSSAGRALANYGYTF,TGTGCCAGCAGTTCCGCCGGGCGGGCCCTAGCTAACTATGGCTACACCTTC,NA,TRBV28,TRBJ1-2,NA
CASSLEEGPYYEQYF,TGTGCCAGCAGCTTAGAAGAAGGGCCTTACTACGAGCAGTACTTC,NA,TRBV7-9,TRBJ2-7,NA
CSASRSGTSLRRNEQFF,TGCAGTGCATCGCGTAGCGGGACCTCCTTAAGAAGGAATGAGCAGTTCTTC,NA,TRBV20-1,TRBJ2-1,TRBD2
CASSRDRGGGQPQHF,TGTGCCAGCAGTCGGGACAGGGGAGGAGGTCAGCCCCAGCATTTT,NA,TRBV28,TRBJ1-5,TRBD1
CASSLSGTGTFEAFF,TGTGCCAGCAGCTTATCCGGGACAGGGACCTTTGAAGCTTTCTTT,NA,TRBV7-9,TRBJ1-1,TRBD1
CASSQDRGYEQYF,TGTGCCAGCAGCCAAGACAGAGGCTACGAGCAGTACTTC,NA,TRBV4-2,TRBJ2-7,NA